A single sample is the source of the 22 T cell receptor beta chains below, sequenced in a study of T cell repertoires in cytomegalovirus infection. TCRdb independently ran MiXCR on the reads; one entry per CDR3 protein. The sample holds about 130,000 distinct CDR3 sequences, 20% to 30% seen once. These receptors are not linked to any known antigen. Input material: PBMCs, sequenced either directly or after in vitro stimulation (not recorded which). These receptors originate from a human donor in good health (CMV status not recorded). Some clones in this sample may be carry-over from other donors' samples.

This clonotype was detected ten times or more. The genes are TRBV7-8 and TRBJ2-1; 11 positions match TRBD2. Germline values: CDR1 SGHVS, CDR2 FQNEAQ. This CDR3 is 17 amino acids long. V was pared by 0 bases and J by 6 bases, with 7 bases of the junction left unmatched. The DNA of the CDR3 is TGTGCCAGCAGCTTAGCCACTAGCGGGAGTTGGGTCAATGAGCAGTTCTTC. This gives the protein CASSLATSGSWVNEQFF.

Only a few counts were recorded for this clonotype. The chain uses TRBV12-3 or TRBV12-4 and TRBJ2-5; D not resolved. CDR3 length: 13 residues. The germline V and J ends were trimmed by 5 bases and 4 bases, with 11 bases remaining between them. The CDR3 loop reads CASSHQWGETQYF. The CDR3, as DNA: TGTGCCAGCAGTCACCAGTGGGGAGAGACCCAGTACTTC.

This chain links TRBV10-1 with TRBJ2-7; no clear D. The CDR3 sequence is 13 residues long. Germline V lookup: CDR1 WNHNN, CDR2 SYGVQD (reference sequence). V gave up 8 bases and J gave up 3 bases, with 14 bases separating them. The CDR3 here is CASWLDSFYEQYV. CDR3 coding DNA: TGCGCCAGCTGGCTAGATTCTTTCTACGAGCAGTACGTC.

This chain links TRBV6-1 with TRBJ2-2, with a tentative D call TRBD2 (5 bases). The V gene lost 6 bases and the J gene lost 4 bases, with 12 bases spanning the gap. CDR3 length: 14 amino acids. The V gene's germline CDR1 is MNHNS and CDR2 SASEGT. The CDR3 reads CASRTEVSTGELFF. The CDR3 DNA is TGTGCCAGCAGGACGGAGGTGTCCACCGGGGAGCTGTTTTTT.

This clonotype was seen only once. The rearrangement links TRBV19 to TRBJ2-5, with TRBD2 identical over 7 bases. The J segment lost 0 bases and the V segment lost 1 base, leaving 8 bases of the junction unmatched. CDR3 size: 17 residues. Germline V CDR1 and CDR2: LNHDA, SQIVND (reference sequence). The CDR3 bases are TGTGCCAGTAGTATAGTTCCTAGCGGAGAGTACCAAGAGACCCAGTACTTC. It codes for CASSIVPSGEYQETQYF.

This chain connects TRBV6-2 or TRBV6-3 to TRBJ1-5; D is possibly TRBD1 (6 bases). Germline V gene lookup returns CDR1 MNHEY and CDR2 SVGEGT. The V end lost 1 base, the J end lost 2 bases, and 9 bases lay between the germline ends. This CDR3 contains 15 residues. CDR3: CASSYWEGGNQPQHF. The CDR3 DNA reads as TGTGCCAGCAGTTACTGGGAGGGGGGCAATCAGCCCCAGCATTTT.

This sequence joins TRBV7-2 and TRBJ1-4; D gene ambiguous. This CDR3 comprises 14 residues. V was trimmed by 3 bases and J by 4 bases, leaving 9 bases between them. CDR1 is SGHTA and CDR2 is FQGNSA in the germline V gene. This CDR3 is CASSLTVINEKLFF. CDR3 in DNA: TGTGCCAGCAGCTTGACGGTGATTAATGAAAAACTGTTTTTT.

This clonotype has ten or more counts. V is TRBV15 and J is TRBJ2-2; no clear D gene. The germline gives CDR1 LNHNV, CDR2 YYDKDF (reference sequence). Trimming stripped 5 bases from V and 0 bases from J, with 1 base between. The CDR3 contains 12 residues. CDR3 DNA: TGTGCCACCAGCGCGAACACCGGGGAGCTGTTTTTT. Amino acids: CATSANTGELFF.

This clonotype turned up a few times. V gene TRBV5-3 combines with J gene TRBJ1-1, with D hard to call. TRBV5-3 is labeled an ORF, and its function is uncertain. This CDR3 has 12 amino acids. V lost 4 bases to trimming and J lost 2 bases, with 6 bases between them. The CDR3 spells CARSLVNTEAFF. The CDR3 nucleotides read TGTGCCAGAAGCCTGGTTAACACTGAAGCTTTCTTT.

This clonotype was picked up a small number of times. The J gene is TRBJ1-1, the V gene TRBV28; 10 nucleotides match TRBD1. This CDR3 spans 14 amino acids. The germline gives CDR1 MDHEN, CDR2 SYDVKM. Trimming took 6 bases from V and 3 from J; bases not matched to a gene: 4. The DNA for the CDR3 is TGTGCCAGCAGGATGACAGGGGGCTACACTGAAGCTTTCTTT. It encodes CASRMTGGYTEAFF.

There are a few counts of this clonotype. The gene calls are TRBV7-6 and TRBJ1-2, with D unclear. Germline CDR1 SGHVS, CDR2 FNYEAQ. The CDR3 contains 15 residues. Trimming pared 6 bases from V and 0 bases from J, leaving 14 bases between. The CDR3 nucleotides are TGTGCCAGCAGGAAAGGCAGGCCCGCTAACTATGGCTACACCTTC. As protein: CASRKGRPANYGYTF.

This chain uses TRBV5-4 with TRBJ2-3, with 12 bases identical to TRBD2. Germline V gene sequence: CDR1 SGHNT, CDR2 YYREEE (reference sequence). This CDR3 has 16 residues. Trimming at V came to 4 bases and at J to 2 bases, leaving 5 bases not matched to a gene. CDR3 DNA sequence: TGTGCCAGCAGCCACGGGACTAGCGGGTACACAGATACGCAGTATTTT. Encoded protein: CASSHGTSGYTDTQYF.

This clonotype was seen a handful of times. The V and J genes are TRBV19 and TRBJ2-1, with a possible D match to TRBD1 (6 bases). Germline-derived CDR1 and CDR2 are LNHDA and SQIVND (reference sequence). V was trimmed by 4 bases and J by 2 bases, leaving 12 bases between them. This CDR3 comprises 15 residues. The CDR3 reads CASSRGTTAYNEQFF. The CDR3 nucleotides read TGTGCCAGTAGTAGGGGGACAACCGCCTACAATGAGCAGTTCTTC.

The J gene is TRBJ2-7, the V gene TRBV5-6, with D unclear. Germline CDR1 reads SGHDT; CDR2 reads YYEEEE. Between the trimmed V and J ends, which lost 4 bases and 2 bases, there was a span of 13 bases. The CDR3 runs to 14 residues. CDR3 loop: CASSPYGLAYEQYV. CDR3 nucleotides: TGTGCCAGCAGCCCATACGGGCTGGCCTACGAGCAGTACGTC.

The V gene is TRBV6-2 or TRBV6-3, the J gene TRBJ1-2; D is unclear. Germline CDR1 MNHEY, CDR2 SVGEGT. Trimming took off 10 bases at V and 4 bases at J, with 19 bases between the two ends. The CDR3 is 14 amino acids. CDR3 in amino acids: CATSFGSSFYGYTF. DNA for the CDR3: TGTGCCACCTCTTTCGGCAGTTCGTTCTATGGCTACACCTTC.

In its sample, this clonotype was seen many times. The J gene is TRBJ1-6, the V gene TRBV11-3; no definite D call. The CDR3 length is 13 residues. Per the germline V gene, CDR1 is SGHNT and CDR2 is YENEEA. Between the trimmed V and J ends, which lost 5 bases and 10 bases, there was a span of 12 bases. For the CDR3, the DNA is TGTGCCAGCAGCACCGGTGTGGACTCACCCCTCCACTTT. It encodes CASSTGVDSPLHF.

The CDR3 sequence: CASSLGTGDVYTF. DNA for the CDR3: TGTGCCAGCAGCTTAGGTACAGGCGACGTTTACACCTTC. The chain recombines TRBV7-9 with TRBJ1-2, with D maybe TRBD1 (5 bases). CDR3 size: 13 residues. CDR1 is SEHNR and CDR2 is FQNEAQ in the germline V gene (reference sequence). Trimming pared 1 base from V and 11 bases from J, leaving 14 bases between.

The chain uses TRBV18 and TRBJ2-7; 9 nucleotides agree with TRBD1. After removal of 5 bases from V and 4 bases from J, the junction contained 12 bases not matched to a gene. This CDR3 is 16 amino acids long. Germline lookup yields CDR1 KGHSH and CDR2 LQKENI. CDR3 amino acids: CASSSRRDRVPYEQYF. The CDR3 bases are TGTGCCAGCTCATCGCGCCGGGACAGGGTCCCTTACGAGCAGTACTTC.

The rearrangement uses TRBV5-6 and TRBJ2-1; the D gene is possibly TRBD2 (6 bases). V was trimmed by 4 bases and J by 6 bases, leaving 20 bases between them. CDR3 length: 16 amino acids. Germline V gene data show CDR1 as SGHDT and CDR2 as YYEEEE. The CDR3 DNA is TGTGCCAGCAGCAAGCGAGGCGGGAAGTACGGCAATGAGCAGTTCTTC. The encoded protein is CASSKRGGKYGNEQFF.

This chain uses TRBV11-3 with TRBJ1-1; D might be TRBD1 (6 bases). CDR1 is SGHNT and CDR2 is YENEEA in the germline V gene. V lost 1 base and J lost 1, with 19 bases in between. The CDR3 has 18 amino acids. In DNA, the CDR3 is TGTGCCAGCAGCTTAGGGGTATTGGGACACCAAGGGAACACTGAAGCTTTCTTT. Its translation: CASSLGVLGHQGNTEAFF.

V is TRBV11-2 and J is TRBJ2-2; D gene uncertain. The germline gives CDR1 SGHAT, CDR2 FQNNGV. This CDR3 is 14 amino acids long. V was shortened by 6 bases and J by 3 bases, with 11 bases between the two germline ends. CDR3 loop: CASRTDGHTGELFF. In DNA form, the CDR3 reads TGTGCCAGCAGAACGGACGGTCACACCGGGGAGCTGTTTTTT.

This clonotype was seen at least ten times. CDR3 amino acids: CASRPGTGTHQETQYF. As DNA, the CDR3 is TGTGCCAGCAGGCCCGGGACAGGGACACATCAAGAGACCCAGTACTTC. V is TRBV7-2 and J is TRBJ2-5; 9 bases are a match to TRBD1. The germline V gene encodes CDR1 SGHTA and CDR2 FQGNSA. With V trimmed by 6 bases and J by 2 bases, 10 bases remained unmatched. The CDR3 loop spans 16 amino acids.